The 25 T cell receptor beta chains in this list originate from one sample, sequenced in a study of cytomegalovirus exposure and HLA in healthy donors. The PCR made use of 60 Vbeta and 13 Jbeta primers. Assay: immunoSEQ multiplex PCR; the TCRdb copy retains only in-frame clones and omits some. In the table there are about 210,000 clones, roughly 82% of which are singletons. Sequences were obtained from PBMCs. The receptor set was obtained from a man in his forties in good health and CMV-seropositive.

The V call is TRBV30, the J call TRBJ2-5; TRBD2 agrees at 8 bases. Germline V lookup: CDR1 GTSNPN, CDR2 SVGIG (reference sequence). This CDR3 is 14 amino acids long. Trimming at V came to 3 bases and at J to 5 bases, leaving 8 bases not matched to a gene. The CDR3 nucleotides read TGTGCCTGGAGCCGAGCGGGGGTCCGGGAGACCCAGTACTTC. It encodes CAWSRAGVRETQYF.

The chain combines TRBV5-4 with TRBJ2-1; the match to TRBD2 covers 7 bases. Germline CDR1 SGHNT, CDR2 YYREEE (reference sequence). V lost 3 bases and J lost 0; bases outside the gene matches: 6. The CDR3 runs 16 residues. CDR3 residues: CASSYRGSRSYNEQFF. CDR3 sequence (DNA): TGTGCCAGCAGCTATCGCGGGAGCCGCTCCTACAATGAGCAGTTCTTC.

This clone appeared once. The chain joins TRBV5-1 to TRBJ2-1; TRBD2 matches 9 bases. The CDR3 has 19 amino acids. Trimming took 5 bases from V and 8 from J; bases not matched to a gene: 23. Germline CDR1 is SGHRS and CDR2 is YFSETQ. CDR3 DNA sequence: TGCGCCAGCAGATGGGGGGCTAGCGGGACCTTGGGGGACGGCGATGAGCAGTTCTTC. Encoded protein: CASRWGASGTLGDGDEQFF. Filled out from reference TRBV5-1 and TRBJ2-1, the complete variable domain reads KAGVTQTPRYLIKTRGQQVTLSCSPISGHRSVSWYQQTPGQGLQFLFEYFSETQRNKGNFPGRFSGRQFSNSRSEMNVSTLELGDSALYLCASRWGASGTLGDGDEQFFGPGTRLTVL.

The gene calls are TRBV10-1 and TRBJ2-3, with D perhaps TRBD2 (5 bases). The CDR3 sequence is 14 residues long. The germline V gene has CDR1 WNHNN and CDR2 SYGVQD (reference sequence). Deletions cut 2 bases from V and 4 bases from J, with 10 bases between. This chain's CDR3 is CASSEGELADTQYF. In nucleotides, the CDR3 is TGCGCCAGCAGTGAGGGGGAGTTGGCAGATACGCAGTATTTT.

V usage is TRBV30 and J usage is TRBJ1-2; possible D gene TRBD1, 5 bases. Trimming left V 0 bases short and J 0 bases short, with 14 bases between. This CDR3 region has 16 residues. Germline V gene sequence: CDR1 GTSNPN, CDR2 SVGIG (reference sequence). Here the CDR3 DNA reads TGTGCCTGGAGTGTACTGGGGCCTCGCTCTAACTATGGCTACACCTTC. Protein: CAWSVLGPRSNYGYTF.

The chain uses TRBV7-9 and TRBJ2-7; possibly TRBD2 for D (7 bases). The germline gives CDR1 SEHNR, CDR2 FQNEAQ (reference sequence). The CDR3 is 17 residues long. V lost 3 bases and J 1 base, leaving 19 bases between the germline ends. In DNA form, the CDR3 reads TGTGCCAGCAGCTTCTTGGGAGGGACACCCTTTTCCTACGAGCAGTACGTC. The encoded protein is CASSFLGGTPFSYEQYV.

This clone was observed a single time. This chain uses TRBV11-3 with TRBJ1-1, with D tentatively TRBD1 (6 bases). The CDR3 has 15 amino acids. Germline CDR1 and CDR2: SGHNT and YENEEA. V lost 5 bases and J lost 1, with 14 bases in between. The CDR3 nucleotides read TGTGCCAGCAGCCCGACAGGTATTACGAACACTGAAGCTTTCTTT. Residues: CASSPTGITNTEAFF. Full variable domain (rest looked up from reference TRBV11-3 and TRBJ1-1): EAGVVQSPRYKIIEKKQPVAFWCNPISGHNTLYWYLQNLGQGPELLIRYENEEAVDDSQLPKDRFSAERLKGVDSTLKIQPAELGDSAVYLCASSPTGITNTEAFFGQGTRLTVV.

The V call is TRBV28, the J call TRBJ1-5; 7 nucleotides match TRBD1. Germline V gene data show CDR1 as MDHEN and CDR2 as SYDVKM. The V gene end was trimmed by 5 bases and the J gene end by 4 bases; junction bases not matched to a gene: 11. CDR3 length: 16 amino acids. Here the CDR3 reads CASSGGTVPLNQPQHF. DNA for the CDR3: TGTGCCAGCAGTGGGGGGACAGTACCGCTAAATCAGCCCCAGCATTTT.

The V gene is TRBV4-2, the J gene TRBJ2-1, with TRBD2 as a possible D gene (6 bases). Germline V CDR1 and CDR2: LGHNA, YNFKEQ. Deletions cut 1 base from V and 0 bases from J, with 7 bases between. The CDR3 extends over 15 amino acids. The DNA of the CDR3 is TGTGCCAGCAGCCAAGGGACTAACTCCTACAATGAGCAGTTCTTC. Translating it yields CASSQGTNSYNEQFF.

The V gene is TRBV6-5, the J gene TRBJ2-7; the match to TRBD1 covers 8 bases. After removal of 5 bases from V and 6 bases from J, the junction contained 9 bases not matched to a gene. CDR1 is MNHEY and CDR2 is SVGAGI in the germline V gene. CDR3 length: 14 amino acids. The CDR3 region is CASSQQGALGEQYV. The CDR3 bases are TGTGCCAGCAGTCAGCAGGGGGCGCTCGGCGAGCAGTACGTC.

This rearrangement joins TRBV6-1 to TRBJ2-5, with a possible D match to TRBD2 (6 bases). This CDR3 has 16 amino acids. Trimming cost V 3 bases and J 1 base, with 15 bases left between them. Germline values: CDR1 MNHNS, CDR2 SASEGT. CDR3: CASSDGVAAAQETQYF. The CDR3 bases are TGTGCCAGCAGTGACGGGGTAGCGGCAGCCCAAGAGACCCAGTACTTC.

The chain recombines TRBV27 with TRBJ2-3, with D tentatively TRBD2 (6 bases). Deletions cut 8 bases from V and 0 bases from J, with 12 bases between. Germline V CDR1 and CDR2: MNHEY, SMNVEV (reference sequence). This CDR3 is built from 14 residues. CDR3 sequence: CASFLRGSTDTQYF. CDR3 DNA: TGTGCCAGCTTTTTACGGGGGAGCACAGATACGCAGTATTTT.

The chain is built from TRBV6-1 and TRBJ2-7; 7 bases are shared with TRBD2. Looked up from germline, CDR1 is MNHNS and CDR2 is SASEGT. The CDR3 length is 13 residues. Trimming at V came to 6 bases and at J to 2 bases, leaving 4 bases not matched to a gene. The CDR3 DNA sequence: TGTGCCAGCAGCGGGGACTATACCTACGAGCAGTACTTC. Translation: CASSGDYTYEQYF.

The rearrangement joins TRBV9 to TRBJ2-1, with 10 bases identical to TRBD2. The length of the CDR3 is 14 residues. Losses at the gene ends were 3 bases for V and 6 bases for J; bases not matched to a gene: 3. Looked up from germline, CDR1 is SGDLS and CDR2 is YYNGEE. CDR3 bases: TGTGCCAGCAGCGGACTAGCGGGTGGCAATGAGCAGTTCTTC. It yields the protein CASSGLAGGNEQFF.

V is TRBV7-6 and J is TRBJ2-2; 7 nucleotides line up with TRBD1. V was pared by 10 bases and J by 6 bases, with 5 bases of the junction left unmatched. This CDR3 has 12 amino acids. Germline loops: CDR1 SGHVS, CDR2 FNYEAQ. Here the CDR3 DNA reads TGTGCCACCAGACAGGGCCCCGGGGAGCTGTTTTTT. As protein: CATRQGPGELFF.

This chain links TRBV27 with TRBJ2-7, with 9 positions matching TRBD1. The CDR3 length is 12 residues. Germline trimming cut 8 bases from V and 6 bases from J; bases unmatched to any gene: 5. Germline V lookup: CDR1 MNHEY, CDR2 SMNVEV (reference sequence). CDR3 in amino acids: CASGTGFREQYV. DNA of the CDR3: TGTGCCAGCGGGACAGGGTTCCGCGAGCAGTACGTC.

This chain links TRBV5-1 with TRBJ1-4; unclear D gene. Trimming removed 5 bases from V and 7 bases from J, with 12 bases in between. Germline CDR1 is SGHRS and CDR2 is YFSETQ. The CDR3 runs 13 residues. The CDR3 loop reads CASREGGSEKLFF. The CDR3 coding sequence is TGCGCCAGCAGAGAGGGAGGGAGTGAAAAACTGTTTTTT.

The chain's CDR3 is CAVATSGVYNEQFF. Here the CDR3 DNA reads TGTGCCGTCGCAACTAGCGGGGTTTACAATGAGCAGTTCTTC. The V call is TRBV6-5, the J call TRBJ2-1; 10 positions match TRBD2. With V trimmed by 11 bases and J by 4 bases, 8 bases remained unmatched. The germline CDR1 and CDR2 sequences are MNHEY and SVGAGI. This CDR3 has 14 amino acids.

The V gene is TRBV29-1, the J gene TRBJ1-1, with a weak D call TRBD1 (6 bases). The CDR3 covers 12 residues. Germline-derived CDR1 and CDR2 are SQVTM and ANQGSEA. With 7 bases removed from V and 4 bases from J, the gap between germline ends came to 13 bases. The CDR3 reads CSDTGLSTEAFF. The CDR3 coding sequence is TGCAGCGATACAGGGTTGAGCACTGAAGCTTTCTTT.

This rearrangement joins TRBV5-4 to TRBJ1-3; 7 nucleotides line up with TRBD1. The length of the CDR3 is 16 residues. From germline, CDR1 is SGHNT and CDR2 YYREEE (reference sequence). V trimming: 3 bases; J trimming: 2 bases; junction bases outside the gene matches: 8. CDR3 nucleotides: TGTGCCAGCAGCTCGGGACAGCCGCTCACTGGAAACACCATATATTTT. Translation gives CASSSGQPLTGNTIYF.

The chain joins TRBV27 to TRBJ1-1; D may be TRBD1 (6 bases). The germline CDR1 and CDR2 sequences are MNHEY and SMNVEV (reference sequence). The ends were cut back, 0 bases at V and 11 bases at J, with 13 bases in the middle. CDR3 size: 13 residues. CDR3 amino acids: CASSLSGGAMAFF. CDR3 coding DNA: TGTGCCAGCAGTTTATCAGGGGGGGCAATGGCTTTCTTT.

The gene calls are TRBV19 and TRBJ2-1; TRBD2 matches 7 bases. Germline values: CDR1 LNHDA, CDR2 SQIVND (reference sequence). V was pared by 9 bases and J by 7 bases, with 3 bases of the junction left unmatched. The CDR3 is made up of 11 amino acids. CDR3 sequence reads: CASREGNEQFF. The CDR3 DNA follows: TGTGCCAGCAGGGAGGGGAATGAGCAGTTCTTC.

The chain combines TRBV4-1 with TRBJ1-3; the D is unclear. The V and J ends lost 8 bases and 0 bases respectively, with 14 bases between them. Germline V lookup: CDR1 MGHRA, CDR2 YSYEKL. The CDR3 runs 15 residues. The CDR3 nucleotides are TGCGCCAGCGCCGGAGGACCGAGCTCTGGAAACACCATATATTTT. This sequence encodes CASAGGPSSGNTIYF.

CDR3 amino acids: CASSRLGTGSNEQFF. The CDR3 coding sequence is TGTGCCAGCAGTCGCCTCGGGACAGGGTCCAATGAGCAGTTCTTC. The chain couples TRBV6-5 to TRBJ2-1, with 9 bases lining up with TRBD1. V lost 5 bases, J lost 6 bases, and 8 bases stayed unmatched. The CDR3 runs to 15 residues. Germline V gives CDR1 MNHEY, CDR2 SVGAGI.

This clone was detected once. The V and J genes are TRBV7-9 and TRBJ1-3; a possible D gene is TRBD1 (5 bases). V was trimmed by 6 bases and J by 4 bases, leaving 10 bases between them. Germline values: CDR1 SEHNR, CDR2 FQNEAQ (reference sequence). The length of the CDR3 is 13 residues. The CDR3 is CASSSGLGNTIYF. As DNA, the CDR3 is TGTGCCAGCAGTTCAGGGCTCGGAAACACCATATATTTT. The variable domain in full, with the rest retrieved from reference TRBV7-9 and TRBJ1-3, is DTGVSQNPRHKITKRGQNVTFRCDPISEHNRLYWYRQTLGQGPEFLTYFQNEAQLEKSRLLSDRFSAERPKGSFSTLEIQRTEQGDSAMYLCASSSGLGNTIYFGEGSWLTVV.